This TCR beta chain was obtained from a study of technical replicates of blood from a handful of donors. This CDR3 spans 17 amino acids. CDR1 and CDR2 (germline): ENHRY, SYGVKD. V was pared by 4 bases and J by 5 bases, with 14 bases of the junction left unmatched. Libraries were prepared by immunoSEQ multiplex PCR; TCRdb keeps only in-frame clonotypes and omits some of them. Of 72,000 or so clones in the sample, approximately 94% were seen once. Source material: T cells isolated from PBMCs. This chain links TRBV10-3 with TRBJ2-5; 9 nucleotides align to TRBD2. The TCR was taken from a human donor in good health. The CDR3 region has the DNA TGTGCCATCAGTGTAAGCGGGAGGCCACCCCTGGGGGAGACCCAGTACTTC. This codes for CAISVSGRPPLGETQYF.